This entry lists 17 T cell receptor beta chains sequenced from one sample in a study of OX40 agonist ivuxolimab in advanced cancers. Sequencing used immunoSEQ multiplex PCR; TCRdb keeps in-frame clones, though not all of them. Seen here are about 54,000 clones, about 91% observed once, and the top ten hold around 9.3%. The sequencing here drew on CD4+ or CD8+ T cells sorted from blood, taken in a trial of the OX40 agonist ivuxolimab. The receptors come from an adult with an advanced solid tumor such as melanoma, head and neck, liver or kidney cancer.

The V and J genes are TRBV6-6 and TRBJ2-1; the match to TRBD2 covers 7 bases. The CDR3 covers 15 residues. The V and J ends lost 6 bases and 4 bases, in that order; junction bases with no gene match: 9. Germline V CDR1 and CDR2: MNHNY, SVGAGI (reference sequence). In nucleotides, the CDR3 is TGTGCCAGCAGCCCCCCACTGGGAGGGTACAATGAGCAGTTCTTC. It encodes CASSPPLGGYNEQFF.

The chain combines TRBV4-3 with TRBJ1-2, with unresolved D. The CDR3 runs 15 residues. V shed 0 bases and J shed 3 bases, with 11 bases lying between them. Per the germline V gene, CDR1 is LGHNA and CDR2 is YSLEER. The CDR3 nucleotides read TGCGCCAGCAGCCAAGATCTTAGCGGGTACTATGGCTACACCTTC. Translating gives CASSQDLSGYYGYTF.

This rearrangement joins TRBV14 to TRBJ2-7; 10 positions match TRBD1. There are 15 residues in the CDR3. Unmatched junction bases numbered 1, after V lost 1 base and J lost 1 base. Germline-derived CDR1 and CDR2 are SGHDN and FVKESK. CDR3 residues: CASSQGTGGSYEQYF. The CDR3 DNA reads as TGTGCCAGCAGCCAAGGGACAGGGGGATCCTACGAGCAGTACTTC.

The chain joins TRBV4-1 to TRBJ2-2, with D possibly being TRBD2 (6 bases). Deletions cut 0 bases from V and 4 bases from J, with 12 bases between. The CDR3 sequence is 16 residues long. Per the germline V gene, CDR1 is MGHRA and CDR2 is YSYEKL. Here the CDR3 reads CASSQDIAGLTGELFF. CDR3 DNA: TGCGCCAGCAGCCAAGATATTGCGGGACTCACCGGGGAGCTGTTTTTT.

J is TRBJ1-1 and V is TRBV30; D may be TRBD1 (5 bases). Germline V gene data show CDR1 as GTSNPN and CDR2 as SVGIG (reference sequence). Trimming cost V 0 bases and J 6 bases, with 14 bases left between them. This CDR3 region has 14 residues. CDR3 DNA sequence: TGTGCCTGGAGTGTCGTTGGCAGGGTCGCTGAAGCTTTCTTT. Translating it yields CAWSVVGRVAEAFF.

This chain uses TRBV30 with TRBJ1-2, with D unresolved. Trimming left V 0 bases short and J 4 bases short, with 12 bases between. The length of the CDR3 is 14 residues. CDR1 is GTSNPN and CDR2 is SVGIG in the germline V gene (reference sequence). The CDR3 region has the DNA TGTGCCTGGAGTGTTTCAGGTTCCGTCTATGGCTACACCTTC. It encodes CAWSVSGSVYGYTF.

This rearrangement joins TRBV4-3 to TRBJ1-3; D gene unclear. Trimming stripped 1 base from V and 1 base from J, with 17 bases between. This CDR3 region has 18 residues. CDR1 is LGHNA and CDR2 is YSLEER in the germline V gene. This chain's CDR3 is CASSQGRASTPSGNTIYF. CDR3 nucleotides: TGCGCCAGCAGCCAAGGAAGGGCCAGTACGCCATCTGGAAACACCATATATTTT.

The chain recombines TRBV6-5 with TRBJ1-6; 8 bases are a match to TRBD1. The V segment lost 0 bases and the J segment 7 bases; nucleotides outside the gene matches: 5. There are 16 residues in the CDR3. Germline V gene lookup returns CDR1 MNHEY and CDR2 SVGAGI. The CDR3 sequence is CASSYSMTGANSPLHF. In DNA, the CDR3 is TGTGCCAGCAGTTACTCGATGACAGGGGCGAATTCACCCCTCCACTTT.

In nucleotides, the CDR3 is TGTGCCAGCAGTGACAGTCGAAAAGGCTACGAGCAGTACTTC. Its translation: CASSDSRKGYEQYF. The chain employs TRBV2 and TRBJ2-5; D gene uncertain. The assigned J gene may be wrong: the sequence end matches TRBJ2-7 better. This CDR3 spans 14 amino acids. The V gene's germline CDR1 is SNHLY and CDR2 FYNNEI.

The V and J genes are TRBV19 and TRBJ1-1; D is unclear. Germline V gives CDR1 LNHDA, CDR2 SQIVND (reference sequence). Trimming took off 6 bases at V and 3 bases at J, with 14 bases between the two ends. The CDR3 extends over 14 amino acids. The CDR3 region is CASSTFGLDTEAFF. The CDR3 DNA is TGTGCCAGTAGCACCTTCGGACTGGACACTGAAGCTTTCTTT.

This sequence joins TRBV28 and TRBJ1-2; D perhaps matches TRBD1 (5 bases). The CDR3 contains 14 residues. Germline CDR1 reads MDHEN; CDR2 reads SYDVKM. V was pared by 4 bases and J by 6 bases, with 15 bases between. The CDR3 protein is CASSYGGGIDGYTF. The CDR3 DNA sequence: TGTGCCAGCAGTTATGGGGGAGGAATTGATGGCTACACCTTC.

The chain has TRBV6-5 and TRBJ1-5; 9 bases align to TRBD1. The CDR3 spans 15 residues. The germline gives CDR1 MNHEY, CDR2 SVGAGI. The ends lost 6 bases at V and 3 bases at J; junction bases unmatched: 6. The CDR3 is CASRRGTGPNQPQHF. For the CDR3, the DNA is TGTGCCAGCAGGAGAGGGACAGGGCCCAATCAGCCCCAGCATTTT.

The chain combines TRBV5-4 with TRBJ1-1, with TRBD1 matching 7 bases. The CDR3 length is 15 residues. Germline-derived CDR1 and CDR2 are SGHNT and YYREEE (reference sequence). Germline trimming cut 4 bases from V and 1 base from J; bases unmatched to any gene: 7. As DNA, the CDR3 is TGTGCCAGCAGCAGGAAGGGACAGCCGAACACTGAAGCTTTCTTT. Its protein product is CASSRKGQPNTEAFF.

This chain uses TRBV28 with TRBJ2-7; 9 bases match TRBD1. This CDR3 region has 14 residues. Germline V gives CDR1 MDHEN, CDR2 SYDVKM. With V trimmed by 4 bases and J by 2 bases, 3 bases remained unmatched. The CDR3 loop is CASSSRDRAYEQYF. CDR3 nucleotide sequence: TGTGCCAGCAGTTCCCGGGACAGGGCCTACGAGCAGTACTTC.

The V gene is TRBV6-6, the J gene TRBJ2-7; 12 bases map to TRBD1. V was clipped by 0 bases and J by 7 bases; unmatched bases: 7. The V gene's germline CDR1 is MNHNY and CDR2 SVGAGI (reference sequence). The CDR3 consists of 16 residues. The CDR3 DNA follows: TGTGCCAGCAGTTACTCGCTGGGACAGGGGGCGCAGGAGCAGTACTTC. This gives the protein CASSYSLGQGAQEQYF.

This chain links TRBV6-6 with TRBJ1-5, with 9 bases lining up with TRBD1. CDR3 length: 14 residues. V was pared by 6 bases and J by 7 bases, with 7 bases of the junction left unmatched. The germline V gene has CDR1 MNHNY and CDR2 SVGAGI (reference sequence). CDR3 bases: TGTGCCAGCAGCCCGACAGGGGGTAGACAGCCCCAGCATTTT. Residues: CASSPTGGRQPQHF.

The V and J genes are TRBV30 and TRBJ1-1, with unresolved D. The germline gives CDR1 GTSNPN, CDR2 SVGIG (reference sequence). Trimming cost V 0 bases and J 4 bases, with 12 bases left between them. This CDR3 is built from 14 residues. CDR3 nucleotides: TGTGCCTGGAGTGTATACCCGGTAGGCACTGAAGCTTTCTTT. It is translated as CAWSVYPVGTEAFF. Full variable domain (missing parts from reference TRBV30 and TRBJ1-1): SQTIHQWPATLVQPVGSPLSLECTVEGTSNPNLYWYRQAAGRGLQLLFYSVGIGQISSEVPQNLSASRPQDRQFILSSKKLLLSDSGFYLCAWSVYPVGTEAFFGQGTRLTVV.